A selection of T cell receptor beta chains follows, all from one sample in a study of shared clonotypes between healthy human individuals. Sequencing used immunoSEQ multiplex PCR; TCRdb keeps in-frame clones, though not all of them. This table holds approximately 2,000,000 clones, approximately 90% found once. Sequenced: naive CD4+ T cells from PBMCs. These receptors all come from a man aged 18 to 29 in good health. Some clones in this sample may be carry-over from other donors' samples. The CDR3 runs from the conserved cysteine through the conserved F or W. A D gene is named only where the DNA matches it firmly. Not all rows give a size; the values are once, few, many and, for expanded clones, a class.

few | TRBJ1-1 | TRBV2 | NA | CASSAETNTEAFF | TGTGCCAGCAGTGCGGAGACTAACACTGAAGCTTTCTTT
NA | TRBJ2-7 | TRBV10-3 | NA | CAISESGSRTYEQYF | TGTGCCATCAGTGAGTCGGGTAGTAGGACCTACGAGCAGTACTTC
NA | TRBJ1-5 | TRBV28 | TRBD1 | CASSQRYTSGTGGNQPQHF | TGTGCCAGCAGCCAGAGATACACGTCTGGGACAGGGGGCAATCAGCCCCAGCATTTT
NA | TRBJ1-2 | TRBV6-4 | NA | CASSVGSNYGYTF | TGTGCCAGCAGTGTGGGCAGTAACTATGGCTACACCTTC
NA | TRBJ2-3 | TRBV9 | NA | CASSPRSGSTDTQYF | TGTGCCAGCAGCCCCCGCTCGGGGAGCACAGATACGCAGTATTTT
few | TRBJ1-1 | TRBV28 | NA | CASSLPEDTEAFF | TGTGCCAGCAGTTTACCGGAGGACACTGAAGCTTTCTTT
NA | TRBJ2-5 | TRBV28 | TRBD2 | CASSLPDSAGASETQYF | TGTGCCAGCAGTCTCCCGGACTCAGCGGGAGCATCAGAGACCCAGTACTTC
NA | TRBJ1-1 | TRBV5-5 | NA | CASSLRPENTEAFF | TGTGCCAGCAGCTTGCGTCCGGAGAACACTGAAGCTTTCTTT
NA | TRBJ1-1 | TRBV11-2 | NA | CASRGQGMNTEAFF | TGTGCCAGCAGGGGGCAGGGGATGAACACTGAAGCTTTCTTT
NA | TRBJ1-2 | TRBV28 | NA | CASTLGGAGGTYGYTF | TGTGCCAGCACCCTGGGGGGGGCGGGAGGTACCTATGGCTACACCTTC
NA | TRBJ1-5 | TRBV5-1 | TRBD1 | CASSLTHLARGQPGSNQPQHF | TGCGCCAGCAGCTTGACCCACCTAGCGCGGGGACAGCCAGGTAGCAATCAGCCCCAGCATTTT
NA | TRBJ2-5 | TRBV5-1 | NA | CASSLGGQLEETQYF | TGCGCCAGCAGCTTGGGGGGACAACTGGAAGAGACCCAGTACTTC
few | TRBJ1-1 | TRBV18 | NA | CASSPQQGFPEAFF | TGTGCCAGCTCACCTCAGCAGGGTTTCCCTGAAGCTTTCTTT
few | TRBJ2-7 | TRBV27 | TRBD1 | CASSSRQGGEQYF | TGTGCCAGCAGTTCAAGACAGGGCGGAGAGCAGTACTTC
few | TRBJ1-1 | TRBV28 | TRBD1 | CASRPGQLNTEAFF | TGTGCCAGCAGACCGGGACAGCTGAACACTGAAGCTTTCTTT
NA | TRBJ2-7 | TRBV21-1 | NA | CASRRGPTYEQYF | TGTGCCAGCCGCCGGGGACCCACCTACGAGCAGTACTTC
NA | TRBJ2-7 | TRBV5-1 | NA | CASSAAPGHLYEQYF | TGCGCCAGCAGCGCAGCTCCGGGACACCTATACGAGCAGTACTTC
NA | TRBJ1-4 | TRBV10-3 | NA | CATGGQPSGEKLFF | TGTGCCACCGGCGGGCAGCCCTCAGGTGAAAAACTGTTTTTT
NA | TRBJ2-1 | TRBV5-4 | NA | CASSLGGGPSSYNEQFF | TGTGCCAGCAGCTTGGGTGGGGGCCCCAGCTCCTACAATGAGCAGTTCTTC
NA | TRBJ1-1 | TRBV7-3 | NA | CASSDGGAAEAFF | TGTGCCAGCAGCGACGGGGGAGCGGCTGAAGCTTTCTTT
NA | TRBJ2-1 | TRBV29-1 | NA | CSGVMVRATEQFF | TGCAGCGGAGTGATGGTCCGCGCGACTGAGCAGTTCTTC
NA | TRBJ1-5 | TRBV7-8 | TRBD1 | CASTPGQGRSNQPQHF | TGTGCCAGTACCCCGGGACAGGGAAGAAGCAATCAGCCCCAGCATTTT
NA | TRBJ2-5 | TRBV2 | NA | CASSEGVVGETQYF | TGTGCCAGCAGTGAAGGGGTCGTTGGAGAGACCCAGTACTTC
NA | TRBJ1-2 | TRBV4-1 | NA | CASSRVPLGGSYGYTF | TGCGCCAGCAGCCGTGTTCCGTTAGGGGGTTCCTATGGCTACACCTTC
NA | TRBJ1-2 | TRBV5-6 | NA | CASTKRISGGDGYTF | TGTGCCAGCACCAAACGGATAAGCGGGGGGGATGGCTACACCTTC
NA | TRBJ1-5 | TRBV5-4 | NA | CASSLAGTNQPQHF | TGTGCCAGCAGCTTGGCAGGTACCAATCAGCCCCAGCATTTT
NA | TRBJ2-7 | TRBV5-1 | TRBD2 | CASKLSGTKPYEQYF | TGCGCCAGCAAACTGAGCGGGACTAAGCCCTACGAGCAGTACTTC
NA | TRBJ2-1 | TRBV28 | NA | CASTGPGPYNEQFF | TGTGCCAGCACCGGCCCCGGGCCTTACAATGAGCAGTTCTTC
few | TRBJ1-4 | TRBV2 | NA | CASSEGINEKLFF | TGTGCCAGCAGTGAAGGGATTAATGAAAAACTGTTTTTT
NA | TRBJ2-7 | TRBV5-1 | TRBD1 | CASSLIPRRGLGYEQYF | TGCGCCAGCAGCTTGATTCCCCGCAGGGGGCTAGGCTACGAGCAGTACTTC
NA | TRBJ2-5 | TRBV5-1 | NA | CASSLDVGEETQYF | TGCGCCAGCAGCTTGGATGTGGGAGAAGAGACCCAGTACTTC
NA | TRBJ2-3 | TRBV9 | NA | CASSVTPGDTQYF | TGTGCCAGCAGCGTAACGCCTGGTGATACGCAGTATTTT
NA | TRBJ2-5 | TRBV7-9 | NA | CASSPSRRMVTQYF | TGTGCCAGCAGCCCCTCTCGTCGGATGGTAACCCAGTACTTC
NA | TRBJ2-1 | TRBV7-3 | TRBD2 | CASSLNPSGSSYNEQFF | TGTGCCAGCAGCTTAAATCCTAGCGGGAGCTCCTACAATGAGCAGTTCTTC
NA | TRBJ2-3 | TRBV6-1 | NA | CASSRDTGTDTQYF | TGTGCCAGCAGCAGAGACACCGGCACAGATACGCAGTATTTT
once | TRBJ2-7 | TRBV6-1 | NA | CASSAVVQGLLEQYF | TGTGCCAGCAGTGCCGTCGTACAGGGACTTCTGGAGCAGTACTTC
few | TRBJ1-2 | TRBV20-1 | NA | CSASLPDGYTF | TGCAGTGCTAGCCTGCCCGACGGCTACACCTTC
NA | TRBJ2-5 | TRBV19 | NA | CASSIVYRDGQETQYF | TGTGCCAGTAGTATAGTTTACAGGGATGGCCAAGAGACCCAGTACTTC
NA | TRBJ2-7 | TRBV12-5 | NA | CASGLGITYEQYF | TGTGCTAGTGGTTTGGGCATTACCTACGAGCAGTACTTC
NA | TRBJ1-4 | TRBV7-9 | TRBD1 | CASSLGTGGEKLFF | TGTGCCAGCAGCTTAGGGACAGGGGGTGAAAAACTGTTTTTT
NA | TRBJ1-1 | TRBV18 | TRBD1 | CASSHRTGGADEAFF | TGTGCCAGCTCACACCGGACAGGGGGCGCTGATGAAGCTTTCTTT
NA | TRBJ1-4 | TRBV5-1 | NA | CASSSTQTAKNEKLFF | TGCGCCAGCAGCTCGACACAGACAGCGAAGAATGAAAAACTGTTTTTT
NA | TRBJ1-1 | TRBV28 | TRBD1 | CASSLTGSAEAFF | TGTGCCAGCAGCCTGACAGGGTCAGCCGAAGCTTTCTTT
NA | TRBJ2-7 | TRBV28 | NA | CASSYVPYEQYF | TGTGCCAGCAGTTATGTTCCGTACGAGCAGTACTTC
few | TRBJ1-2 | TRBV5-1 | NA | CASSFNPSDGYTF | TGCGCCAGCAGCTTCAACCCGTCGGACGGCTACACCTTC
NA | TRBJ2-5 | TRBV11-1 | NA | CASSLDLWKETQYF | TGTGCCAGCAGCTTAGATTTGTGGAAAGAGACCCAGTACTTC
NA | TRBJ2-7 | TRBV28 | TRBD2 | CASTKGAWGGSSDPYEQYF | TGTGCCAGCACCAAGGGAGCGTGGGGGGGGTCTAGCGACCCCTACGAGCAGTACTTC